These 26 T cell receptor beta chains were all obtained from the same sample, sequenced in a study of T cell repertoires in cytomegalovirus infection. MiXCR was run by TCRdb on the reads, yielding one entry per CDR3 protein. The sample includes fewer than 150,000 distinct CDR3 sequences, 30% to 35% of them seen just once. What these receptors recognize is not known. Sequenced here: CD8+ T cells from cultured PBMCs, sampled from culture after CMV antigen stimulation. These receptor sequences come from a human donor in good health (CMV status not recorded). Some clones in this sample may be carry-over from other donors' samples.

This sequence joins TRBV19 and TRBJ2-6; D gene ambiguous. This CDR3 is 14 amino acids long. With 6 bases removed from V and 6 bases from J, the gap between germline ends came to 12 bases. The germline V gene encodes CDR1 LNHDA and CDR2 SQIVND (reference sequence). The CDR3 here is CASSLVNEANVLTF. In DNA, the CDR3 is TGTGCCAGTAGCCTCGTGAATGAGGCCAACGTCCTGACTTTC.

The chain couples TRBV7-8 to TRBJ2-1; D not resolved. The CDR3 has 13 residues. CDR1 is SGHVS, CDR2 FQNEAQ, per germline. Trimming stripped 5 bases from V and 5 bases from J, with 10 bases between. For the CDR3, the DNA is TGTGCCAGCAGCACGACTCGTAACAATGAGCAGTTCTTC. It yields the protein CASSTTRNNEQFF.

This clonotype has only a few counts. This chain connects TRBV6-1 to TRBJ2-7; the D gene is possibly TRBD2 (6 bases). Germline CDR1 and CDR2: MNHNS and SASEGT. V dropped 4 bases and J dropped 1 base, with 8 bases sitting between them. This CDR3 spans 13 amino acids. The CDR3 DNA follows: TGTGCCAGCAGTGCGGGGACTTCCTACGAGCAGTACTTC. As protein: CASSAGTSYEQYF.

The sample holds many counts of this clonotype. In DNA form, the CDR3 reads TGTGCCAGCAGAGCAGACAGGTCCGGGGAGCTGTTTTTT. Translating it yields CASRADRSGELFF. The rearrangement uses TRBV7-9 and TRBJ2-2; TRBD1 might be the D (6 bases). In germline, CDR1 is SEHNR, CDR2 FQNEAQ (reference sequence). The germline V and J ends were trimmed by 6 bases and 6 bases, with 11 bases remaining between them. The CDR3 spans 13 residues.

This rearrangement joins TRBV4-3 to TRBJ2-1, with 7 bases fitting TRBD2. This CDR3 has 17 amino acids. Germline loops: CDR1 LGHNA, CDR2 YSLEER. V lost 0 bases to trimming and J lost 0 bases; unmatched junction nucleotides: 5. The CDR3 DNA sequence: TGCGCCAGCAGCCAAGATCGTGGCGGGGGCTCCTACAATGAGCAGTTCTTC. As protein: CASSQDRGGGSYNEQFF.

This clonotype has only a few counts. The CDR3 reads CASSLFAGDGYGYTF. The CDR3 DNA reads TGTGCCAGCAGTTTATTCGCAGGGGACGGCTATGGCTACACCTTC. The V gene is TRBV27, the J gene TRBJ1-2; tentatively, D is TRBD1 (6 bases). This CDR3 contains 15 residues. CDR1 and CDR2 (germline): MNHEY, SMNVEV (reference sequence). V lost 1 base, J lost 4 bases, and 13 bases lay in between.

CDR3 bases: TGCAGTGCCAGCGGGGAAGACAACTACAATGAGCAGTTCTTC. It is translated as CSASGEDNYNEQFF. The rearrangement joins TRBV20-1 to TRBJ2-1; 7 bases match TRBD2. V lost 6 bases, J lost 3 bases, and 8 bases stayed unmatched. CDR1 DFQATT and CDR2 SNEGSKA come from the germline V gene (reference sequence). CDR3 length: 14 residues.

This clonotype was picked up one time. With a much larger clone just one base away, this may be a read error. The V and J genes are TRBV7-2 and TRBJ2-1; D might be TRBD2 (5 bases). CDR3 size: 17 residues. The germline V gene has CDR1 SGHTA and CDR2 FQGNSA. Trimming took off 5 bases at V and 1 base at J, with 18 bases between the two ends. CDR3 nucleotides: TGTGCCAGCAGCCCGCCCTGGTCGGGGATTTCCTACAATGAGCAGTTCTTC. As protein: CASSPPWSGISYNEQFF.

This clonotype came up many times. This chain links TRBV7-2 with TRBJ1-1; 8 nucleotides agree with TRBD1. Unmatched junction bases numbered 6, after V lost 1 base and J lost 2 bases. The length of the CDR3 is 16 residues. Germline assignment: CDR1 SGHTA and CDR2 FQGNSA. The CDR3 nucleotides read TGTGCCAGCAGCTTAGGCCCGACAGGGGTTAACACTGAAGCTTTCTTT. Encoded protein: CASSLGPTGVNTEAFF.

This clonotype was detected only a few times. The rearrangement joins TRBV6-6 to TRBJ2-7; TRBD2 aligns across 9 bases. The CDR3 sequence is 14 residues long. Germline trimming cut 7 bases from V and 3 bases from J; bases unmatched to any gene: 7. Germline lookup yields CDR1 MNHNY and CDR2 SVGAGI (reference sequence). CDR3 region: CASTQSGGSYEQYF. For the CDR3, the DNA is TGTGCCAGCACCCAGAGCGGGGGGAGCTACGAGCAGTACTTC.

This chain joins TRBV6-2 or TRBV6-3 and TRBJ2-5, with D maybe TRBD1 (6 bases). Germline lookup yields CDR1 MNHEY and CDR2 SVGEGT. The CDR3 is 13 residues long. Trimming took off 0 bases at V and 4 bases at J, with 6 bases between the two ends. The CDR3 nucleotides are TGTGCCAGCAGTTACTCCAGGGGAGAGACCCAGTACTTC. Amino acid sequence: CASSYSRGETQYF.

CDR3 loop: CASSLGTGNYGYTF. The DNA of the CDR3 is TGTGCCAGCAGCTTAGGTACGGGGAACTATGGCTACACCTTC. The genes are TRBV7-2 and TRBJ1-2, with no clear D. The length of the CDR3 is 14 residues. Deletions cut 1 base from V and 2 bases from J, with 8 bases between. Germline CDR1 is SGHTA and CDR2 is FQGNSA.

The chain is built from TRBV4-3 and TRBJ2-1; 8 bases line up with TRBD1. J lost 4 bases, V lost 4 bases, and 12 bases had no gene match. CDR3 length equals 17 residues. From germline, CDR1 is LGHNA and CDR2 YSLEER. The CDR3 region is CASSPSPGTGPYNEQFF. The CDR3, as DNA: TGCGCCAGCAGCCCTTCGCCAGGGACAGGCCCTTACAATGAGCAGTTCTTC.

V and J are TRBV6-8 and TRBJ2-3; the match to TRBD2 covers 12 bases. The germline V gene encodes CDR1 MNHGY and CDR2 SAAAGT. The CDR3 sequence is 18 residues long. After removal of 7 bases from V and 2 bases from J, the junction contained 13 bases not matched to a gene. The CDR3 here is CASTSHRLAGGNTDTQYF. The CDR3 nucleotides are TGTGCCAGCACCTCCCATCGGCTAGCGGGGGGGAACACAGATACGCAGTATTTT.

This sequence joins TRBV7-9 and TRBJ2-1; 10 nucleotides line up with TRBD1. V shed 5 bases, J shed 5 bases, and the junction held 6 bases outside the gene matches. The CDR3 spans 15 residues. Germline CDR1 SEHNR, CDR2 FQNEAQ (reference sequence). CDR3 protein: CASSRRDRGDNEQFF. The CDR3 nucleotides read TGTGCCAGCAGCCGCCGGGACAGGGGAGACAATGAGCAGTTCTTC.

This clonotype was seen a handful of times. The J gene is TRBJ2-1, the V gene TRBV7-2; D tentatively fits TRBD1 or TRBD2 (6 bases each). The germline CDR1 and CDR2 sequences are SGHTA and FQGNSA. This CDR3 spans 15 amino acids. V gave up 3 bases and J gave up 2 bases, with 11 bases separating them. CDR3 in amino acids: CASSFPGAPYNEQFF. CDR3 sequence (DNA): TGTGCCAGCAGCTTCCCGGGGGCGCCCTACAATGAGCAGTTCTTC.

The J gene is TRBJ2-7, the V gene TRBV29-1; TRBD1 might be the D (6 bases). This CDR3 contains 13 residues. CDR1 and CDR2 (germline): SQVTM, ANQGSEA. CDR3 bases: TGCAGGAGGTCCGGGACACCATCCTACGAGCAGTACTTC. This gives the protein CRRSGTPSYEQYF.

This clonotype was found a few times. This chain joins TRBV5-4 and TRBJ2-7; 7 nucleotides agree with TRBD1. The V gene's germline CDR1 is SGHNT and CDR2 YYREEE (reference sequence). The CDR3 totals 15 residues. V shed 0 bases and J 0 bases; nucleotides not matched to a gene: 3. CDR3: CASSLEGQLSYEQYF. The DNA for the CDR3 is TGTGCCAGCAGCTTGGAGGGACAGCTCTCCTACGAGCAGTACTTC.

This clonotype was observed at least ten times. The chain uses TRBV7-3 and TRBJ2-3; D might be TRBD1 (7 bases). The CDR3 runs 17 residues. In germline, CDR1 is SGHTA, CDR2 FQGTGA. The germline V and J ends were trimmed by 2 bases and 0 bases, with 15 bases remaining between them. This CDR3 reads CASSLDRRDRSTDTQYF. As DNA, the CDR3 is TGTGCCAGCAGCTTAGATCGGCGGGACAGAAGCACAGATACGCAGTATTTT.

Only a few counts were recorded for this clonotype. The chain links TRBV10-3 to TRBJ2-1; D is possibly TRBD1 (5 bases). Looked up from germline, CDR1 is ENHRY and CDR2 is SYGVKD. With 4 bases removed from V and 5 bases from J, the gap between germline ends came to 15 bases. This CDR3 has 15 amino acids. CDR3 loop: CAISGYGQGNNEQFF. CDR3 DNA sequence: TGTGCCATCAGTGGGTACGGGCAGGGCAACAATGAGCAGTTCTTC.

This clonotype was picked up many times. The genes are TRBV7-8 and TRBJ2-2, with a tentative D call TRBD2 (6 bases). The ends were cut back, 5 bases at V and 1 base at J, with 14 bases in the middle. Germline CDR1 reads SGHVS; CDR2 reads FQNEAQ. The CDR3 length is 16 residues. The DNA of the CDR3 is TGTGCCAGCAGCCCCCTCGCGGGGATGAACACCGGGGAGCTGTTTTTT. The encoded protein is CASSPLAGMNTGELFF.

This chain uses TRBV10-3 with TRBJ2-3, with D uncertain. V lost 10 bases, J lost 4 bases, and 6 bases lay in between. This CDR3 comprises 10 residues. Germline V CDR1 and CDR2: ENHRY, SYGVKD. CDR3 loop: CATSSDTQYF. The CDR3 nucleotides read TGTGCCACCTCCTCAGATACGCAGTATTTT.

The chain employs TRBV5-6 and TRBJ1-4; TRBD1 matches at 9 bases. The V and J ends lost 3 bases and 8 bases, in that order; junction bases with no gene match: 5. The CDR3 has 14 residues. Looked up from germline, CDR1 is SGHDT and CDR2 is YYEEEE. In DNA form, the CDR3 reads TGTGCCAGCAGCTCCGGGACAGGGTACGAAAAACTGTTTTTT. It translates to CASSSGTGYEKLFF.

The chain combines TRBV5-1 with TRBJ2-3; D possibly corresponds to TRBD1 (5 bases). Germline assignment: CDR1 SGHRS and CDR2 YFSETQ. The ends were cut back, 0 bases at V and 3 bases at J, with 8 bases in the middle. This CDR3 has 14 amino acids. For the CDR3, the DNA is TGCGCCAGCAGCTTGGAAAGGGGAACAGATACGCAGTATTTT. It translates to CASSLERGTDTQYF.

CDR3 nucleotide sequence: TGTGCCAGCACCCGAGGCGGACAGGGGGCTATAACCGGGGAGCTGTTTTTT. Encoded protein: CASTRGGQGAITGELFF. The chain has TRBV7-6 and TRBJ2-2; 11 positions match TRBD1. The CDR3 length is 17 residues. CDR1 and CDR2 (germline): SGHVS, FNYEAQ. V lost 7 bases and J lost 5; bases outside the gene matches: 12. The complete variable domain, with remaining parts taken from reference TRBV7-6 and TRBJ2-2, reads GAGVSQSPRYKVTKRGQDVALRCDPISGHVSLYWYRQALGQGPEFLTYFNYEAQQDKSGLPNDRFSAERPEGSISTLTIQRTEQRDSAMYRCASTRGGQGAITGELFFGEGSRLTVL.

This chain links TRBV3-1 with TRBJ2-1; a weak D match, TRBD2 (6 bases). V lost 0 bases to trimming and J lost 4 bases, with 13 bases between them. This CDR3 has 16 residues. Germline loops: CDR1 LGHDT, CDR2 YNNKEL (reference sequence). Here the CDR3 DNA reads TGTGCCAGCAGCCAAGATGCCGGGGGAGTGTACAATGAGCAGTTCTTC. Protein: CASSQDAGGVYNEQFF.